Presented here are 21 T cell receptor beta chains from one specimen sequenced in a study of response to subunit inactivated influenza vaccine. TCRdb reanalysed the RT-PCR reads using MiXCR and keeps one entry per CDR3 protein. The sample contains around 760,000 distinct CDR3 sequences, roughly 13% of which appear only once. This material consisted of PBMCs from blood, taken about 14 days before vaccination. These TCRs come from a man aged 50 to 60 who received an inactivated influenza vaccine.

This chain's CDR3 is CASSPRLAGGAGELFF. The CDR3 DNA is TGTGCCAGCAGCCCCCGACTAGCGGGGGGCGCCGGGGAGCTGTTTTTT. The gene calls are TRBV12-3 or TRBV12-4 and TRBJ2-2; 13 bases align to TRBD2. Germline trimming cut 6 bases from V and 6 bases from J; bases unmatched to any gene: 7. The CDR3 runs to 16 residues.

The sample holds many counts of this clonotype. The rearrangement links TRBV6-2 or TRBV6-3 to TRBJ2-1, with 9 bases aligning to TRBD1. The CDR3 sequence is 17 residues long. CDR1 MNHEY and CDR2 SVGEGT come from the germline V gene. With V trimmed by 2 bases and J by 6 bases, 11 bases remained unmatched. This CDR3 is CASSYPIYYRGLNEQFF. The CDR3 bases are TGTGCCAGCAGTTACCCGATCTATTACAGGGGGCTCAATGAGCAGTTCTTC.

At least ten counts were recorded for this clonotype. This sequence joins TRBV5-1 and TRBJ2-7; D is perhaps TRBD1 or TRBD2 (6 bases each). V gave up 0 bases and J gave up 3 bases, with 19 bases separating them. The CDR3 totals 17 residues. Germline values: CDR1 SGHRS, CDR2 YFSETQ. The DNA for the CDR3 is TGCGCCAGCAGCTTGGCCGAGTTGGAAAGGGGGGACTACGAGCAGTACTTC. Translated, it gives CASSLAELERGDYEQYF.

The chain joins TRBV7-9 to TRBJ1-2; 9 bases fit TRBD1. Trimming took 4 bases from V and 3 from J; bases not matched to a gene: 3. From germline, CDR1 is SEHNR and CDR2 FQNEAQ (reference sequence). The CDR3 covers 14 residues. The CDR3 loop reads CASSSRTGDYGYTF. DNA for the CDR3: TGTGCCAGCAGCTCACGGACAGGGGACTATGGCTACACCTTC.

In its sample, this clonotype was seen a few times. The chain recombines TRBV7-9 with TRBJ1-2; D not resolved. Between the trimmed V and J ends, which lost 0 bases and 0 bases, there was a span of 5 bases. The germline CDR1 and CDR2 sequences are SEHNR and FQNEAQ (reference sequence). The CDR3 loop spans 14 amino acids. CDR3 nucleotide sequence: TGTGCCAGCAGCTTAGCCCCCACTAACTATGGCTACACCTTC. The encoded protein is CASSLAPTNYGYTF. The complete variable domain, with remaining parts taken from reference TRBV7-9 and TRBJ1-2, reads DTGVSQNPRHKITKRGQNVTFRCDPISEHNRLYWYRQTLGQGPEFLTYFQNEAQLEKSRLLSDRFSAERPKGSFSTLEIQRTEQGDSAMYLCASSLAPTNYGYTFGSGTRLTVV.

A few counts support this clonotype. The chain employs TRBV12-3 or TRBV12-4 and TRBJ2-1, with 10 bases fitting TRBD2. There are 15 residues in the CDR3. Losses at the gene ends were 5 bases for V and 4 bases for J; bases not matched to a gene: 5. The CDR3 region has the DNA TGTGCCAGCAGTAAACTAGCGGGGTTATACAATGAGCAGTTCTTC. Translation gives CASSKLAGLYNEQFF.

The chain joins TRBV20-1 to TRBJ2-1; no clear D. V dropped 1 base and J dropped 5 bases, with 12 bases sitting between them. Germline CDR1 is DFQATT and CDR2 is SNEGSKA (reference sequence). This CDR3 contains 14 residues. In DNA form, the CDR3 reads TGCAGTGCTAGAGCTGGCGGTCCGAACAATGAGCAGTTCTTC. It codes for CSARAGGPNNEQFF.

The chain combines TRBV6-2 or TRBV6-3 with TRBJ2-7; 13 nucleotides agree with TRBD2. Trimming removed 6 bases from V and 3 bases from J; junction bases left unmatched: 5. Germline assignment: CDR1 MNHEY and CDR2 SVGEGT. This CDR3 is built from 15 residues. CDR3 DNA sequence: TGTGCCAGCAGGGGACTAGCGGGACAGAGCTACGAGCAGTACTTC. It encodes CASRGLAGQSYEQYF.

The V gene is TRBV11-2, the J gene TRBJ2-4, with D unresolved. The CDR3 is made up of 12 amino acids. Germline CDR1 SGHAT, CDR2 FQNNGV. V shed 0 bases and J shed 7 bases, with 4 bases lying between them. Here the CDR3 reads CASSLEGNIQYF. The CDR3, as DNA: TGTGCCAGCAGCTTAGAGGGGAACATTCAGTACTTC.

This clonotype has more than one count but fewer than ten. J is TRBJ2-2 and V is TRBV9; 9 bases line up with TRBD2. The CDR3 loop spans 17 amino acids. CDR1 is SGDLS, CDR2 YYNGEE, per germline. Trimming cost V 2 bases and J 5 bases; bases outside gene matches: 10. The CDR3 sequence is CASSVLSGGKGTGELFF. CDR3 nucleotide sequence: TGTGCCAGCAGCGTCCTAAGCGGGGGGAAAGGAACCGGGGAGCTGTTTTTT.

The V gene is TRBV11-2, the J gene TRBJ2-1; D ambiguous. There are 13 residues in the CDR3. Looked up from germline, CDR1 is SGHAT and CDR2 is FQNNGV. V was trimmed by 0 bases and J by 16 bases, leaving 16 bases between them. The CDR3 DNA reads TGTGCCAGCAGCTTAGATCTTAACGTGCAAGGATTCTTC. Its protein is CASSLDLNVQGFF.

In its sample, this clonotype was seen a few times. The V and J genes are TRBV6-5 and TRBJ2-7; TRBD2 is a possible D gene (6 bases). The V end was cut by 4 bases, the J end by 3 bases, with 16 bases between. Per germline, CDR1 MNHEY and CDR2 SVGAGI. The CDR3 runs 15 residues. CDR3 sequence (DNA): TGTGCCAGCAGTTGGAGGGTAGGGGATGACTACGAGCAGTACTTC. Its translation: CASSWRVGDDYEQYF.

This chain joins TRBV20-1 and TRBJ2-5, with 8 bases matching TRBD1. V lost 6 bases to trimming and J lost 4 bases; unmatched junction nucleotides: 7. Germline values: CDR1 DFQATT, CDR2 SNEGSKA (reference sequence). This CDR3 contains 13 residues. CDR3 sequence reads: CSASGQGLETQYF. In DNA form, the CDR3 reads TGCAGTGCATCTGGACAGGGACTAGAGACCCAGTACTTC.

The rearrangement joins TRBV11-2 to TRBJ2-2, with D tentatively TRBD2 (7 bases). Between the trimmed V and J ends, which lost 6 bases and 2 bases, there was a span of 22 bases. The germline V gene has CDR1 SGHAT and CDR2 FQNNGV. The length of the CDR3 is 18 residues. For the CDR3, the DNA is TGTGCCAGCAGTGCCGCTCGAGGGGGGGAAAGAAACACCGGGGAGCTGTTTTTT. The encoded protein is CASSAARGGERNTGELFF.

This clonotype was found a few times. The J gene is TRBJ2-1, the V gene TRBV29-1; 8 nucleotides match TRBD2. Germline CDR1 and CDR2: SQVTM and ANQGSEA. The CDR3 is made up of 12 amino acids. V lost 5 bases and J lost 9; bases outside the gene matches: 6. The CDR3 nucleotides are TGCAGCGTTCTCGGGGGGGCAGGTGAGCAGTTCTTC. Protein: CSVLGGAGEQFF.

The CDR3 DNA is TGCGCCAGCACTTCATCGCCGGGACTAGCGGGTAGTCACGAGCAGTACTTC. This sequence encodes CASTSSPGLAGSHEQYF. This sequence joins TRBV5-1 and TRBJ2-7; 12 bases are shared with TRBD2. Germline V gives CDR1 SGHRS, CDR2 YFSETQ. Unmatched junction bases numbered 15, after V lost 6 bases and J lost 5 bases. There are 17 residues in the CDR3.

This clonotype was counted ten times or more. This chain connects TRBV7-2 to TRBJ2-1; perhaps TRBD2 as D (7 bases). Trimming removed 1 base from V and 0 bases from J, with 10 bases in between. Germline V gene data show CDR1 as SGHTA and CDR2 as FQGNSA. This CDR3 is built from 16 residues. The CDR3 coding sequence is TGTGCCAGCAGCTTAGAGGGGGGGGGCTCCTACAATGAGCAGTTCTTC. This gives the protein CASSLEGGGSYNEQFF.

This clonotype appeared a few times. The gene calls are TRBV28 and TRBJ2-7; 11 bases match TRBD2. This CDR3 has 15 amino acids. Losses at the gene ends were 5 bases for V and 6 bases for J; bases not matched to a gene: 9. Germline loops: CDR1 MDHEN, CDR2 SYDVKM. CDR3 residues: CASSLLAGESSEQYF. The CDR3 DNA sequence: TGTGCCAGCAGTCTACTAGCGGGAGAAAGTTCCGAGCAGTACTTC.

This clonotype was recorded many times. This chain connects TRBV2 to TRBJ1-6, with 8 bases aligning to TRBD1. Trimming at V came to 2 bases and at J to 5 bases, leaving 5 bases not matched to a gene. CDR1 SNHLY and CDR2 FYNNEI come from the germline V gene. The CDR3 has 16 amino acids. The CDR3 protein is CASSELQGVDNSPLHF. For the CDR3, the DNA is TGTGCCAGCAGTGAACTACAGGGGGTGGATAATTCACCCCTCCACTTT.

This clonotype occurred a few times. This chain joins TRBV24-1 and TRBJ2-2; D is possibly TRBD1 (6 bases). V lost 4 bases and J 1 base, leaving 21 bases between the germline ends. The CDR3 consists of 19 residues. CDR1 and CDR2 (germline): KGHDR, SFDVKD. The CDR3 region has the DNA TGTGCCACCAGTGAAGCCCCCTTTACTCCGGGACAGAACACCGGGGAGCTGTTTTTT. Translating it yields CATSEAPFTPGQNTGELFF.

The rearrangement joins TRBV5-1 to TRBJ2-1; 10 bases fit TRBD1. Per the germline V gene, CDR1 is SGHRS and CDR2 is YFSETQ. V lost 2 bases to trimming and J lost 3 bases; unmatched junction nucleotides: 8. The CDR3 contains 17 residues. The DNA of the CDR3 is TGCGCCAGCAGCTTCAGTTCTGGGACAGGGGACTACAATGAGCAGTTCTTC. Protein sequence: CASSFSSGTGDYNEQFF.